This TCR beta chain was observed in a study of T cell clonality in common variable immunodeficiency. Study-wide points: Common variable immunodeficiency TCR beta sequences reportedly had fewer deletions and N-nucleotide insertions.

Method: immunoSEQ multiplex PCR; TCRdb's copy keeps in-frame clones and lacks some. Captured here are tens of thousands of clones, none seen once; the top ten comprise about 2.3%. This clone was observed many times. The antigen is unknown. The read stops 3 residues short of the end of the CDR3; the missing end is completed from the germline J gene. Looked up from germline, CDR1 is WNHNN and CDR2 is SYGVQD (reference sequence). There are 17 residues in the CDR3. This chain uses TRBV10-1 with TRBJ1-2; D is perhaps TRBD1 (5 bases). The sequenced sample consisted of peripheral blood mononuclear cells. This TCR derives from a human donor with common variable immunodeficiency. CDR3 residues: CASRMGGKNIAHGGYTF. The sequenced CDR3 bases are TGCGCCAGCAGGATGGGGGGTAAAAACATAGCCCATGGGGGC.